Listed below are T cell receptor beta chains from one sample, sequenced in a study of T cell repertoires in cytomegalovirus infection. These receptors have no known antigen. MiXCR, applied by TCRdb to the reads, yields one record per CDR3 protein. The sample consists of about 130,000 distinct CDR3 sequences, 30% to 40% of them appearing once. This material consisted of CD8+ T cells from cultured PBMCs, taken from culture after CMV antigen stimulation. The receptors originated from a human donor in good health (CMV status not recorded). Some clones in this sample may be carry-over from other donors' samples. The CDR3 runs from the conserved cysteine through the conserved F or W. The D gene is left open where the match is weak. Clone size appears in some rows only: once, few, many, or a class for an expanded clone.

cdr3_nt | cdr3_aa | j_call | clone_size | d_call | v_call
TGTGCCATCATGGGACAGGGCGACTATGGCTACACCTTC | CAIMGQGDYGYTF | TRBJ1-2 | few | TRBD1 | TRBV10-3
TGCGCCAGCAGCTCCTGGGGCGGCAACACTGAAGCTTTCTTT | CASSSWGGNTEAFF | TRBJ1-1 | few | . | TRBV5-1
TGTGCCAGCAGCCAAGAAGGTTGGGTCGGGGTAAACACTGAAGCTTTCTTT | CASSQEGWVGVNTEAFF | TRBJ1-1 | few | . | TRBV14
TGTGCCAGCAGCCCGGGAGGCGCAGATACGCAGTATTTT | CASSPGGADTQYF | TRBJ2-3 | few | TRBD2 | TRBV7-2
TGTGCCAGCAGCCACCCAGGGGGGATGGACACTGAAGCTTTCTTT | CASSHPGGMDTEAFF | TRBJ1-1 | few | TRBD1 | TRBV7-6
TGTGCCACCAGGCGTAAGAGCACAGATACGCAGTATTTT | CATRRKSTDTQYF | TRBJ2-3 | . | . | TRBV15
TGTGCCAGCAGCTTGCAGCACTACACTGAAGCTTTCTTT | CASSLQHYTEAFF | TRBJ1-1 | . | . | TRBV5-6
TGTGCCAGCAGCCACCCCTCCCTCGGCCGAGATGAGCAGTTCTTC | CASSHPSLGRDEQFF | TRBJ2-1 | . | . | TRBV3-1
TGTGCCAGCAGTTTTTATAGGGGTAACACTGAAGCTTTCTTT | CASSFYRGNTEAFF | TRBJ1-1 | . | . | TRBV28
TGTGCCATCAGCGAAGACAGGACAATTAACTATGGCTACACCTTC | CAISEDRTINYGYTF | TRBJ1-2 | few | . | TRBV10-3
TGTGCCAGCAGCTTGGGGACCGAGTATACGCAGTATTTT | CASSLGTEYTQYF | TRBJ2-3 | . | . | TRBV5-4
TGTGCCAGCAGCCCCTGGGATCGGGAGACTGAAGCTTTCTTT | CASSPWDRETEAFF | TRBJ1-1 | . | . | TRBV7-9
TGTGCCAGCAGTCCTCCCCTCGCCTACGAGCAGTACTTC | CASSPPLAYEQYF | TRBJ2-7 | few | . | TRBV7-9
TGCAGCGTTGGAGGGGAGGACTCCCATTCACCCCTCCACTTT | CSVGGEDSHSPLHF | TRBJ1-6 | few | . | TRBV29-1
TGTGCCAGCAGCATTACCCCCGGGACAGGGGTTTCCTACGAGCAGTACTTC | CASSITPGTGVSYEQYF | TRBJ2-7 | many | TRBD1 | TRBV7-9
TGTGCCAGTAGCCCCCGGGACGGAGAGCGCTATGGCTACACCTTC | CASSPRDGERYGYTF | TRBJ1-2 | few | . | TRBV19
TGTGCCAGCAGTTTTGTGGGTGAAGCTTTCTTT | CASSFVGEAFF | TRBJ1-1 | . | . | TRBV12-3/TRBV12-4
TGTGCCAGCAGTCGTACTAGCGACCACCAAGAGACCCAGTACTTC | CASSRTSDHQETQYF | TRBJ2-5 | . | TRBD2 | TRBV28
TGTGCCAGCAGCTTAGTTGGCCCAACCGGGGAGCTGTTTTTT | CASSLVGPTGELFF | TRBJ2-2 | . | . | TRBV7-9
TGTGCCACCAGCCACGGACAGGTGGGCTACGAGCAGTACTTC | CATSHGQVGYEQYF | TRBJ2-7 | few | TRBD1 | TRBV15
TGTGCCAGCACCCTAGAAGGCGGGGAGTACGCATCCCAGTACTTC | CASTLEGGEYASQYF | TRBJ2-5 | . | . | TRBV7-2
TGTGCCAGCAGGCTAGGACACAATCAGCCCCAGCATTTT | CASRLGHNQPQHF | TRBJ1-5 | few | . | TRBV27